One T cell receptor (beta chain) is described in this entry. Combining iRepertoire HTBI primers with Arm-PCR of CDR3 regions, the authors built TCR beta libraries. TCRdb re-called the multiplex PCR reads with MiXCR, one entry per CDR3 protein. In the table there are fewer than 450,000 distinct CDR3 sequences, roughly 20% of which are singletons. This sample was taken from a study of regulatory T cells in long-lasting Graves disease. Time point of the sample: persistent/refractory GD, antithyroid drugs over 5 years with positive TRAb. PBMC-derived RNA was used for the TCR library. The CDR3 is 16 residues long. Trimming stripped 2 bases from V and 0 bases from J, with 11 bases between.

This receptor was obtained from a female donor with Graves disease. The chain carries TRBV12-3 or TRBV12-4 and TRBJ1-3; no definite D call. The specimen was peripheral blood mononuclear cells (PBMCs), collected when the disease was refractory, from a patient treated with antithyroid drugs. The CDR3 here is CASSLRSAPSGNTIYF. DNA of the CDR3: TGTGCCAGCAGTTTACGGTCGGCGCCCTCTGGAAACACCATATATTTT.